This TCR beta chain was documented in a study of T-cell memory formation after mild COVID-19. Study information: Among the donors, TCR clusters were largely specific to each donor. Findings and caveats of the study: Memory from before infection featured some responding clones, which suggests cross-reactive memory joined. CD4+ bias marked clones expanding day 15 to 37, unlike balanced contracting clones. A second wave of clones peaked on day 37, and their SARS-CoV-2 specificity went unconfirmed.

In TCRdb, the 5' RACE reads were re-called with MiXCR into one record per CDR3 protein. This table has fewer than 700,000 distinct CDR3 sequences, under 20% appearing once. This clonotype was observed a handful of times. Its specificity is not known. Germline V CDR1 and CDR2: DFQATT, SNEGSKA (reference sequence). V shed 5 bases and J 0 bases; nucleotides not matched to a gene: 4. The CDR3 totals 16 residues. Sequenced: PBMCs or a T cell subset sorted from them (not recorded which). The chain links TRBV20-1 to TRBJ1-4; 12 bases are a match to TRBD1. The source is an adult woman who had mild COVID-19 (a few samples of this study predate the infection). Cell type and time point are not known. The CDR3 sequence is CSARDRGPTTNEKLFF. In DNA, the CDR3 is TGCAGTGCTCGGGACAGGGGGCCAACAACTAATGAAAAACTGTTTTTT.